The next 31 T cell receptor beta chains were all read from a single sample in a study of monozygotic twins with inflammatory bowel disease. One entry per CDR3 protein, without DNA, is what TCRdb gives after re-calling the 5' RACE reads. The sample holds over 150,000 distinct CDR3 sequences. The source material was blood. These TCRs come from a human donor with ulcerative colitis or Crohn's disease, or a healthy co-twin of an affected twin (not recorded which).

V usage is TRBV12-3 or TRBV12-4 and J usage is TRBJ2-7; TCRdb returns TRBD1, unconfirmable since there is no DNA. This CDR3 has 15 amino acids. CDR3 loop: CASSPFWDRVREQYF.

The chain links TRBV3-1 to TRBJ2-3; TCRdb gives TRBD1 as the D gene, but with no DNA this cannot be confirmed. The CDR3 runs 12 residues. Germline V gives CDR1 LGHDT, CDR2 YNNKEL (reference sequence). The CDR3: CASSQGGDTQYF.

The rearrangement links TRBV20-1 to TRBJ2-3; TCRdb names TRBD1, which stays unverified in the absence of DNA. The CDR3 has 16 residues. The germline CDR1 and CDR2 sequences are DFQATT and SNEGSKA (reference sequence). CDR3 region: CSAFPPIFPSTDTQYF.

The chain combines TRBV20-1 with TRBJ2-2; absent DNA, TCRdb's TRBD2 call cannot be checked. The CDR3 loop spans 16 amino acids. CDR1 and CDR2 (germline): DFQATT, SNEGSKA (reference sequence). CDR3: CSARDQGGGLGGELIF.

This rearrangement joins TRBV29-1 to TRBJ1-2; TCRdb outputs TRBD1, but without DNA this stays unchecked. Per germline, CDR1 SQVTM and CDR2 ANQGSEA. The CDR3 covers 14 residues. CDR3 loop: CSVLRGDSLSSYTF.

The V gene is TRBV2, the J gene TRBJ2-6. The CDR3 covers 15 residues. Germline V gives CDR1 SNHLY, CDR2 FYNNEI. CDR3 residues: CASSLQGTGANVLTF.

The chain links TRBV25-1 to TRBJ1-4; as DNA is missing, the TRBD1 call by TCRdb cannot be tested. Germline assignment: CDR1 MGHDK and CDR2 SYGVNS. CDR3 length: 13 residues. CDR3 amino acids: CAGQGATNEKLFF. Using reference TRBV25-1 and TRBJ1-4 for the parts outside the CDR3, the full variable domain is EADIYQTPRYLVIGTGKKITLECSQTMGHDKMYWYQQDPGMELHLIHYSYGVNSTEKGDLSSESTVSRIRTEHFPLTLESARPSHTSQYLCAGQGATNEKLFFGSGTQLSVL.

CDR3 region: CASSFGRRNTGELFF. The rearrangement uses TRBV7-7 and TRBJ2-2. Germline V CDR1 and CDR2: SSHAT, FNYEAQ (reference sequence). The CDR3 covers 15 residues. The variable domain in full, completed from reference TRBV7-7 and TRBJ2-2, reads GAGVSQSPRYKVTKRGQDVTLRCDPISSHATLYWYQQALGQGPEFLTYFNYEAQPDKSGLPSDRFSAERPEGSISTLTIQRTEQRDSAMYRCASSFGRRNTGELFFGEGSRLTVL.

The chain couples TRBV19 to TRBJ1-5; TCRdb lists TRBD1, though no DNA is available to test this call. The CDR3 length is 15 residues. CDR1 is LNHDA, CDR2 SQIVND, per germline (reference sequence). The CDR3 protein is CASSRAGQGGQPQHF.

The chain links TRBV20-1 to TRBJ1-3; lacking DNA, the TRBD1 call made by TCRdb goes unchecked. The CDR3 runs to 16 residues. Germline assignment: CDR1 DFQATT and CDR2 SNEGSKA (reference sequence). CDR3 residues: CSVSPAGDRARNTIYF.

The rearrangement joins TRBV15 to TRBJ2-6. Germline-derived CDR1 and CDR2 are LNHNV and YYDKDF (reference sequence). CDR3 length equals 16 residues. The CDR3 region is CATSIMYWSGANVLTF. The whole variable domain, remainder taken from reference TRBV15 and TRBJ2-6, is DAMVIQNPRYQVTQFGKPVTLSCSQTLNHNVMYWYQQKSSQAPKLLFHYYDKDFNNEADTPDNFQSRRPNTSFCFLDIRSPGLGDTAMYLCATSIMYWSGANVLTFGAGSRLTVL.

CDR3 amino acids: CASSFAGGGYEQYF. The chain carries TRBV5-6 and TRBJ2-7; TCRdb's D call, TRBD1, is unchecked because there is no DNA. This CDR3 contains 14 residues. Germline CDR1 is SGHDT and CDR2 is YYEEEE.

This chain uses TRBV5-1 with TRBJ2-5. CDR1 is SGHRS and CDR2 is YFSETQ in the germline V gene. The CDR3 sequence is 13 residues long. The CDR3 sequence is CASSFHAEETQYF.

V usage is TRBV18 and J usage is TRBJ2-7. This CDR3 region has 14 residues. The germline CDR1 and CDR2 sequences are KGHSH and LQKENI. This CDR3 reads CASSPQERLYEQYF.

This chain connects TRBV20-1 to TRBJ1-1; TCRdb proposes TRBD1, but this gene call is untestable without DNA. CDR3 size: 14 residues. CDR1 DFQATT and CDR2 SNEGSKA come from the germline V gene (reference sequence). This chain's CDR3 is CSARLTGLNTEAFF.

This chain uses TRBV7-2 with TRBJ1-2. The CDR3 sequence is 14 residues long. Per the germline V gene, CDR1 is SGHTA and CDR2 is FQGNSA. CDR3 protein: CASSLAGELGGYTF.

The genes are TRBV5-1 and TRBJ2-7; TCRdb's D call of TRBD2 is untestable without DNA. The CDR3 extends over 18 amino acids. Germline CDR1 SGHRS, CDR2 YFSETQ. CDR3: CASSFSASGGPTDYEQYF.

CDR3 sequence reads: CASSLGGGFSYEQYF. The rearrangement uses TRBV28 and TRBJ2-7; the TCRdb D gene call, TRBD1, has no DNA to confirm it. The germline gives CDR1 MDHEN, CDR2 SYDVKM. This CDR3 is 15 amino acids long.

The rearrangement joins TRBV5-1 to TRBJ2-1; TCRdb returns TRBD2, unconfirmable since there is no DNA. Germline loops: CDR1 SGHRS, CDR2 YFSETQ. CDR3 length equals 19 residues. The CDR3: CASSLLLAGGPDAYNEQFF.

The chain combines TRBV5-6 with TRBJ2-7; TCRdb's D gene call, TRBD2, goes unchecked for lack of DNA. Germline CDR1 and CDR2: SGHDT and YYEEEE. The CDR3 length is 14 residues. CDR3: CASSTGLALYEQYF.

The V gene is TRBV20-1, the J gene TRBJ2-7. The CDR3 loop spans 13 amino acids. The germline CDR1 and CDR2 sequences are DFQATT and SNEGSKA (reference sequence). The CDR3 here is CSASTTPTYEQYF.

CDR3 residues: CASSGGGDNQPQHF. V and J are TRBV28 and TRBJ1-5; TCRdb designates TRBD1, a call that cannot be tested without DNA. The CDR3 has 14 residues. Germline V lookup: CDR1 MDHEN, CDR2 SYDVKM. Full variable domain (missing parts from reference TRBV28 and TRBJ1-5): DVKVTQSSRYLVKRTGEKVFLECVQDMDHENMFWYRQDPGLGLRLIYFSYDVKMKEKGDIPEGYSVSREKKERFSLILESASTNQTSMYLCASSGGGDNQPQHFGDGTRLSIL.

V is TRBV4-1 and J is TRBJ1-1; as DNA is missing, the TRBD1 call by TCRdb cannot be tested. In germline, CDR1 is MGHRA, CDR2 YSYEKL. The CDR3 has 16 residues. The chain's CDR3 is CASSRDPTDMNTEAFF.

The CDR3 sequence is CASSLRAASYNLYGYTF. This chain uses TRBV27 with TRBJ1-2. The germline V gene encodes CDR1 MNHEY and CDR2 SMNVEV (reference sequence). The CDR3 is made up of 17 amino acids.

This sequence joins TRBV5-5 and TRBJ1-4; TCRdb designates TRBD1, a call that cannot be tested without DNA. Per the germline V gene, CDR1 is SGHKS and CDR2 is YYEKEE (reference sequence). The CDR3 sequence is 15 residues long. CDR3: CASSLEGHYNEKLFF.

The J gene is TRBJ2-1, the V gene TRBV9; the D gene TCRdb calls, TRBD2, cannot be checked with no DNA. CDR1 and CDR2 (germline): SGDLS, YYNGEE. This CDR3 region has 14 residues. The CDR3 loop is CASKRAGWSNEQFF. The whole variable domain, remainder taken from reference TRBV9 and TRBJ2-1, is DSGVTQTPKHLITATGQRVTLRCSPRSGDLSVYWYQQSLDQGLQFLIQYYNGEERAKGNILERFSAQQFPDLHSELNLSSLELGDSALYFCASKRAGWSNEQFFGPGTRLTVL.

The chain couples TRBV10-3 to TRBJ1-2. The CDR3 has 16 residues. Germline lookup yields CDR1 ENHRY and CDR2 SYGVKD. This CDR3 is CAISESTGNGRYGYTF.

V is TRBV24-1 and J is TRBJ1-4; the D gene TCRdb calls, TRBD1, cannot be checked with no DNA. CDR3 length equals 15 residues. Germline loops: CDR1 KGHDR, CDR2 SFDVKD. The CDR3 region is CATSDPRQGGEKLFF.

The CDR3 reads CASSLPPATGVGNTIYF. V and J are TRBV7-2 and TRBJ1-3. Germline assignment: CDR1 SGHTA and CDR2 FQGNSA. CDR3 length: 17 residues. Supplemented by reference TRBV7-2 and TRBJ1-3, the full variable domain reads GAGVSQSPSNKVTEKGKDVELRCDPISGHTALYWYRQSLGQGLEFLIYFQGNSAPDKSGLPSDRFSAERTGGSVSTLTIQRTQQEDSAVYLCASSLPPATGVGNTIYFGEGSWLTVV.

This chain connects TRBV24-1 to TRBJ2-1; as DNA is missing, the TRBD2 call by TCRdb cannot be tested. CDR1 KGHDR and CDR2 SFDVKD come from the germline V gene. This CDR3 region has 22 residues. The CDR3 is CATSPRGSTGASGRGDYNEQFF.

The chain combines TRBV20-1 with TRBJ2-7; TCRdb proposes TRBD2, but this gene call is untestable without DNA. CDR1 and CDR2 (germline): DFQATT, SNEGSKA (reference sequence). The CDR3 loop spans 15 amino acids. The CDR3 sequence is CSARDELAGDYEQYF.